A selection of T cell receptor beta chains follows, all from one sample in a study of T cell responses to AZD1222 COVID-19 vaccine. The data were produced by immunoSEQ multiplex PCR, yet TCRdb's version contains in-frame clones alone and is incomplete. Of some 170,000 clones listed, approximately 90% are singletons. This material consisted of peripheral blood, taken 28 days after the second dose of the MenACWY control vaccine. These TCRs come from an adult who received the MenACWY meningococcal vaccine as a control. Both conserved end residues are part of each CDR3. Each record gives: CDR3 protein, CDR3 DNA, clone size, CDR3 length, J gene, V gene, D gene. A D gene is named only where the DNA matches it firmly. Size tells how often a clone was seen (once, few, many) or the class of an expanded clone, and some rows leave it out.

CDR3: CASSLQGAENTEAFF
DNA: TGTGCCAGCAGCTTACAGGGGGCTGAGAACACTGAAGCTTTCTTT
size: NA
length: 15
J: TRBJ1-1
V: TRBV7-2
D: TRBD1

CDR3: CASSQGTGPSGNTIYF
DNA: TGTGCCAGCAGCCAAGGAACAGGGCCCTCTGGAAACACCATATATTTT
size: NA
length: 16
J: TRBJ1-3
V: TRBV3-1/TRBV3-2
D: NA

CDR3: CASSQGLNQPQHF
DNA: TGTGCCAGCAGTCAGGGGCTTAATCAGCCCCAGCATTTT
size: NA
length: 13
J: TRBJ1-5
V: TRBV6-2/TRBV6-3
D: NA

CDR3: CASRRIQGLYGYTF
DNA: TGTGCCAGCAGACGCATCCAGGGTCTCTATGGCTACACCTTC
size: NA
length: 14
J: TRBJ1-2
V: TRBV27
D: NA

CDR3: CASSLGAAGNTIYF
DNA: TGTGCCAGCAGCTTGGGGGCGGCTGGAAACACCATATATTTT
size: NA
length: 14
J: TRBJ1-3
V: TRBV11-2
D: NA

CDR3: CASSFGSKYEQYF
DNA: TGTGCCAGCAGTTTTGGCTCGAAATACGAGCAGTACTTC
size: once
length: 13
J: TRBJ2-7
V: TRBV27
D: NA

CDR3: CASSQPGQGNEKLFF
DNA: TGCGCCAGCAGCCAACCGGGACAGGGTAATGAAAAACTGTTTTTT
size: NA
length: 15
J: TRBJ1-4
V: TRBV4-3
D: TRBD1

CDR3: CASSPGTSGRRDEQFF
DNA: TGTGCCAGCAGTCCGGGGACTAGCGGGAGGAGGGATGAGCAGTTCTTC
size: NA
length: 16
J: TRBJ2-1
V: TRBV27
D: TRBD2

CDR3: CASSLLVDRERGYTF
DNA: TGCGCCAGCAGCTTGCTGGTTGACAGGGAGAGGGGCTACACCTTC
size: once
length: 15
J: TRBJ1-2
V: TRBV5-1
D: TRBD1

CDR3: CAWSYGNEQFF
DNA: TGTGCCTGGAGCTATGGCAATGAGCAGTTCTTC
size: NA
length: 11
J: TRBJ2-1
V: TRBV30
D: NA

CDR3: CASSLRGINQPQHF
DNA: TGTGCCAGCAGCTTGCGAGGGATCAATCAGCCCCAGCATTTT
size: once
length: 14
J: TRBJ1-5
V: TRBV5-6
D: NA

CDR3: CASSQELSGRRGETQYF
DNA: TGCGCCAGCAGCCAAGAATTAAGCGGGAGAAGGGGCGAGACCCAGTACTTC
size: NA
length: 17
J: TRBJ2-5
V: TRBV4-1
D: TRBD2

CDR3: CATSKTSGPYEQYF
DNA: TGTGCCACCAGCAAGACTAGCGGACCCTACGAGCAGTACTTC
size: NA
length: 14
J: TRBJ2-7
V: TRBV24-1
D: TRBD2

CDR3: CASSRTQGRGANVLTF
DNA: TGTGCCAGCAGCCGAACCCAGGGACGGGGGGCCAACGTCCTGACTTTC
size: NA
length: 16
J: TRBJ2-6
V: TRBV7-9
D: NA

CDR3: CASSLLGQLYGYTF
DNA: TGTGCCAGCAGCTTACTTGGGCAGCTTTATGGCTACACCTTC
size: NA
length: 14
J: TRBJ1-2
V: TRBV7-9
D: NA

CDR3: CTSSQFGLAGGPFGTDTQYF
DNA: TGCACCAGCAGCCAATTCGGACTAGCGGGAGGGCCGTTTGGCACAGATACGCAGTATTTT
size: NA
length: 20
J: TRBJ2-3
V: TRBV1
D: NA

CDR3: CASSGGGSHEQYF
DNA: TGCGCCAGCAGTGGAGGGGGTTCGCACGAGCAGTACTTC
size: NA
length: 13
J: TRBJ2-7
V: TRBV10-1
D: NA

CDR3: CASRDVDGRQGIYEQYF
DNA: TGTGCCAGCAGAGATGTAGACGGGAGACAGGGAATTTACGAGCAGTACTTC
size: NA
length: 17
J: TRBJ2-7
V: TRBV28
D: NA

CDR3: CASSKPRTRSSYEQYF
DNA: TGTGCCAGCAGCAAACCGAGGACTAGAAGCTCCTACGAGCAGTACTTC
size: NA
length: 16
J: TRBJ2-7
V: TRBV21-1
D: NA

CDR3: CATRAGGPYEQYF
DNA: TGTGCGACCCGGGCAGGGGGGCCCTACGAGCAGTACTTC
size: NA
length: 13
J: TRBJ2-7
V: TRBV18
D: NA

CDR3: CASSLDPGQGRDEQYF
DNA: TGTGCCAGCAGCTTAGACCCGGGACAGGGCCGCGACGAGCAGTACTTC
size: NA
length: 16
J: TRBJ2-7
V: TRBV7-9
D: TRBD1

CDR3: CASSHTRGGNQPQHF
DNA: TGTGCCAGCAGCCATACCAGGGGCGGCAATCAGCCCCAGCATTTT
size: once
length: 15
J: TRBJ1-5
V: TRBV7-9
D: NA

CDR3: CATSRGADEQYF
DNA: TGTGCCACCTCTCGGGGGGCCGACGAGCAGTACTTC
size: NA
length: 12
J: TRBJ2-7
V: TRBV5-6
D: NA

CDR3: CASSPGNGAGYTF
DNA: TGTGCCAGCTCACCAGGGAACGGGGCTGGCTACACCTTC
size: NA
length: 13
J: TRBJ1-2
V: TRBV18
D: NA

CDR3: CASGGSYTGELFF
DNA: TGTGCCAGTGGCGGGAGTTATACCGGGGAGCTGTTTTTT
size: NA
length: 13
J: TRBJ2-2
V: TRBV2
D: TRBD2

CDR3: CASSLGIRERQYF
DNA: TGTGCCAGCAGTTTAGGGATCAGGGAGAGGCAGTATTTT
size: NA
length: 13
J: TRBJ2-3
V: TRBV12-3/TRBV12-4
D: NA

CDR3: CASSLVPTGTAGELFF
DNA: TGTGCCAGCAGCTTGGTTCCTACAGGGACGGCCGGGGAGCTGTTTTTT
size: once
length: 16
J: TRBJ2-2
V: TRBV7-3
D: NA

CDR3: CASSATDRGGTEAFF
DNA: TGTGCCAGTAGTGCCACAGACAGGGGAGGCACTGAAGCTTTCTTT
size: NA
length: 15
J: TRBJ1-1
V: TRBV19
D: TRBD1

CDR3: CASSIAEYYEQYF
DNA: TGTGCCAGTAGTATTGCGGAGTACTACGAGCAGTACTTC
size: NA
length: 13
J: TRBJ2-7
V: TRBV19
D: NA

CDR3: CASRDRGDWAFF
DNA: TGTGCCAGCAGGGACAGGGGGGATTGGGCTTTCTTT
size: NA
length: 12
J: TRBJ1-1
V: TRBV2
D: TRBD1

CDR3: CASSPPNGDVTEAFF
DNA: TGTGCCAGCTCACCACCGAACGGGGATGTCACTGAAGCTTTCTTT
size: NA
length: 15
J: TRBJ1-1
V: TRBV18
D: NA

CDR3: CASSAQGADTQYF
DNA: TGTGCCAGCAGCGCTCAGGGGGCAGATACGCAGTATTTT
size: NA
length: 13
J: TRBJ2-3
V: TRBV9
D: TRBD1

CDR3: CASSLAEYSYNEQFF
DNA: TGTGCCAGCAGCTTAGCGGAGTACTCCTACAATGAGCAGTTCTTC
size: NA
length: 15
J: TRBJ2-1
V: TRBV6-2/TRBV6-3
D: NA

CDR3: CAWTPGTSNTGELFF
DNA: TGTGCCTGGACTCCCGGGACGTCGAACACCGGGGAGCTGTTTTTT
size: NA
length: 15
J: TRBJ2-2
V: TRBV30
D: NA